A single sample gave rise to the 9 T cell receptor beta chains below, sequenced in a study of regulatory T cells in long-lasting Graves disease. CDR3 regions were amplified by Arm-PCR using iRepertoire HTBI primers to build TCR beta libraries. TCRdb called the multiplex PCR reads again in MiXCR, with one record for every CDR3 protein. The sample has 400,000 to 500,000 distinct CDR3 sequences, roughly 23% seen once. The time point denotes: persistent/refractory GD, antithyroid drugs over 5 years with positive TRAb. The TCR library was made from RNA that had been extracted from PBMCs in TRIzol. Material: peripheral blood mononuclear cells (PBMCs), obtained when the disease was refractory, from a patient treated with antithyroid drugs. Source of these receptors: a female donor with Graves disease.

The chain uses TRBV6-2 or TRBV6-3 and TRBJ1-2; D gene uncertain. The CDR3 sequence is 13 residues long. Germline CDR1 and CDR2: MNHEY and SVGEGT. The V gene lost 5 bases and the J gene lost 5 bases, with 12 bases spanning the gap. CDR3 region: CASSEEKEYGYTF. The CDR3 coding sequence is TGTGCCAGCAGTGAAGAGAAAGAATATGGCTACACCTTC.

This clonotype was counted at least ten times. The V gene is TRBV28, the J gene TRBJ1-2, with D possibly matching TRBD1 (6 bases). V gave up 6 bases and J gave up 2 bases, with 16 bases separating them. This CDR3 has 15 amino acids. CDR1 is MDHEN and CDR2 is SYDVKM in the germline V gene. CDR3 sequence (DNA): TGTGCCAGCAGACTACAGGGCCTGGGAAACTATGGCTACACCTTC. Encoded protein: CASRLQGLGNYGYTF.

This clonotype was detected many times. The chain combines TRBV7-2 with TRBJ2-5; D is perhaps TRBD1 or TRBD2 (5 bases each). Germline values: CDR1 SGHTA, CDR2 FQGNSA. This CDR3 is 14 amino acids long. V was cut by 3 bases and J by 2 bases, with 10 bases left in between. CDR3 nucleotide sequence: TGTGCCAGCAGCTTTGGGGGAAGTCAAGAGACCCAGTACTTC. It encodes CASSFGGSQETQYF.

The sample holds a few counts of this clonotype. In DNA, the CDR3 is TGCAGTGCTAGACACCCGGGGGCGGGTGAGCAGTACTTC. Its protein product is CSARHPGAGEQYF. The chain recombines TRBV20-1 with TRBJ2-7, with D possibly being TRBD1 or TRBD2 (6 bases each). Germline V CDR1 and CDR2: DFQATT, SNEGSKA (reference sequence). The CDR3 is 13 amino acids. Trimming removed 2 bases at V and 7 bases at J, with 15 bases between.

This clonotype was detected a few times. This sequence joins TRBV5-1 and TRBJ1-1, with 8 nucleotides matching TRBD1. Trimming cost V 2 bases and J 5 bases; bases outside gene matches: 8. CDR3 size: 15 residues. Germline values: CDR1 SGHRS, CDR2 YFSETQ. The CDR3 loop is CASSFYGQGETEAFF. The CDR3 DNA is TGCGCCAGCAGCTTCTACGGACAGGGAGAAACTGAAGCTTTCTTT.

Details on this clonotype: A much larger clone differs by one base, so this may be a read error. The chain joins TRBV2 to TRBJ2-5, with a weak D call TRBD2 (5 bases). The CDR3 totals 15 residues. From germline, CDR1 is SNHLY and CDR2 FYNNEI. The DNA of the CDR3 is TGTGCCAGCAGCTTAGCGCCCCTTCAAGGAGAGATCCAGTACTTC. As protein: CASSLAPLQGEIQYF.

The rearrangement joins TRBV2 to TRBJ2-5; D is possibly TRBD2 (5 bases). V was cut by 7 bases and J by 3 bases, with 6 bases left in between. This CDR3 comprises 11 residues. Germline V lookup: CDR1 SNHLY, CDR2 FYNNEI. CDR3 protein: CASMGEETQYF. The CDR3 DNA reads as TGTGCCAGCATGGGAGAAGAGACCCAGTACTTC. The variable domain in full, completed from reference TRBV2 and TRBJ2-5, reads EPEVTQTPSHQVTQMGQEVILRCVPISNHLYFYWYRQILGQKVEFLVSFYNNEISEKSEIFDDQFSVERPDGSNFTLKIRSTKLEDSAMYFCASMGEETQYFGPGTRLLVL.

This chain links TRBV27 with TRBJ2-3; 10 nucleotides match TRBD2. The germline V gene has CDR1 MNHEY and CDR2 SMNVEV (reference sequence). Losses at the gene ends were 3 bases for V and 0 bases for J; bases not matched to a gene: 9. The CDR3 contains 18 residues. CDR3 nucleotide sequence: TGTGCCAGCAGTTTCCGGACTAGCGGAGACCCTAGCACAGATACGCAGTATTTT. As protein: CASSFRTSGDPSTDTQYF.

This clonotype was detected ten times or more. This chain connects TRBV20-1 to TRBJ1-2; perhaps TRBD1 as D (6 bases). The germline V gene encodes CDR1 DFQATT and CDR2 SNEGSKA (reference sequence). This CDR3 comprises 12 residues. V lost 6 bases and J lost 1, with 9 bases in between. The CDR3 DNA is TGCAGTGCGCGACAGGTTAACTATGGCTACACCTTC. Its protein product is CSARQVNYGYTF.